The source of this T cell receptor beta chain is a study of shared clonotypes between healthy human individuals. Study-wide context: Sampling drew on donors who were a couple of women and a few men aged 18 to 49.

Here immunoSEQ multiplex PCR was the method, and the copy in TCRdb shows in-frame clones only, minus some. Of under 650,000 clones listed, 90% to 96% are singletons. The V gene end was trimmed by 5 bases and the J gene end by 5 bases; junction bases not matched to a gene: 5. The CDR3 is 15 residues long. Germline loops: CDR1 SGHAT, CDR2 FQDESV (reference sequence). This sequence joins TRBV11-1 and TRBJ2-1; 11 bases fit TRBD2. The specimen sequenced was naive CD4+ T cells sorted from blood. Stated subset: CD45RA+ positively selected. The clonotype was recovered from a woman aged 30 to 39 in good health. This CDR3 reads CASSPSGRRHNEQFF. The CDR3 DNA reads TGTGCCAGCAGCCCTAGCGGGAGGAGGCACAATGAGCAGTTCTTC.